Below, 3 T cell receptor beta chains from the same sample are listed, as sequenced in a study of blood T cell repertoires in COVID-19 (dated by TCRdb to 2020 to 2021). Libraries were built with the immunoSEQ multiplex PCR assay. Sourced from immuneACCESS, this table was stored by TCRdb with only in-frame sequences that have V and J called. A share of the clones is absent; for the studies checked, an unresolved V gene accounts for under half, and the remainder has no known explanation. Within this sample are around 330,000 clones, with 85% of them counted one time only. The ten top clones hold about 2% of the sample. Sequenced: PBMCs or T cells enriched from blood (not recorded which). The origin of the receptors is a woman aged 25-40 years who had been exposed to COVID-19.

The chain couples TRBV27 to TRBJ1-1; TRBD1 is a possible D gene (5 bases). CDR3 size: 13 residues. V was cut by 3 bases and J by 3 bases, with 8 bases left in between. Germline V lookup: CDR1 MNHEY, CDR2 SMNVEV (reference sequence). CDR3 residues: CASSFGGHTEAFF. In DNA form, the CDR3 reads TGTGCCAGCAGTTTCGGGGGTCACACTGAAGCTTTCTTT.

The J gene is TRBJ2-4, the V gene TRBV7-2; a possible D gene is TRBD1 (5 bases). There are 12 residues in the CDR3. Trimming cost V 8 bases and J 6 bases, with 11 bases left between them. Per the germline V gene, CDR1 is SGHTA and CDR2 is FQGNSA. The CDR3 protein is CASSGHSNIQYF. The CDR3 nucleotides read TGTGCCAGCTCTGGACACTCAAACATTCAGTACTTC.

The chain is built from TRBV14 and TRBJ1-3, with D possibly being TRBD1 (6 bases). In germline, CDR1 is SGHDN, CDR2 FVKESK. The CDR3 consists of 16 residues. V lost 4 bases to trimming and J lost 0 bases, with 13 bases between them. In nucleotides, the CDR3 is TGTGCCAGCAGCCCTTATGACAGGATCTCTGGAAACACCATATATTTT. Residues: CASSPYDRISGNTIYF.